This T cell receptor beta chain was observed in a study of cytomegalovirus exposure and HLA in healthy donors. Study in general: Of all 400 or so donors who were genotyped, roughly 85% belonged to the Caucasian-associated ancestry cluster. Whole-study results and caveats: Other equally common chains were less clonally expanded than HLA-associated TCR beta chains, a later analysis showed. Data from an earlier analysis indicated that most TCR beta V segments were productive either about 90% or about 30% of the time. Differences between HLA loci emerged in a later analysis of TCR association rates, with DRB1 most and HLA-C fewest.

Primers included in the PCR were 60 Vbeta and 13 Jbeta primers. Measured with immunoSEQ multiplex PCR; TCRdb has only the in-frame clones, and not every one. Of about 160,000 clones listed, about 71% were seen once; the top ten hold about 2.5%. This CDR3 region has 15 residues. Trimming removed 7 bases from V and 7 bases from J, with 23 bases in between. Germline CDR1 is SQVTM and CDR2 is ANQGSEA. In regard to this clone: Its cognate antigen is unknown.

This chain connects TRBV29-1 to TRBJ2-1; D might be TRBD1 (5 bases). This TCR came from a woman aged 40 to 50 in good health and CMV-seropositive. The sample comprised PBMCs. CDR3 nucleotides: TGCAGCGGCTTTAACAGGAATGATGGTACGAATGAGCAGTTCTTC. This translates into CSGFNRNDGTNEQFF.